This TCR beta chain was identified during a study of blood T cell repertoires in COVID-19. Study-level background: T cells, B-cell-depleted T cells, or PBMCs supplied cDNA or gDNA.

As processed by the authors: Estimated nucleated cell counts came from reference gene primer amplification. Only in-frame clones appear in the TCRdb table, and some are missing; sequencing was by immunoSEQ multiplex PCR. Clone size and V and J calls were adopted from that table, with D and trimming inferred from the DNA. The repertoire holds tens of thousands of clones, with about 75% as singletons. The CDR3 is made up of 13 amino acids. Germline lookup yields CDR1 SGHRS and CDR2 YFSETQ. The V and J ends lost 4 bases and 5 bases respectively, with 12 bases between them. The V call is TRBV5-1, the J call TRBJ2-5; TRBD2 is a possible D gene (5 bases). Material for sequencing was peripheral blood. The clonotype originates from a man aged 70-80 years with active or convalescent COVID-19. CDR3 amino acids: CASSPGLGETQYF. The DNA of the CDR3 is TGCGCCAGCAGCCCTGGACTCGGGGAGACCCAGTACTTC.